The present T cell receptor (beta chain) was sequenced within a study of CXCR3-negative and CXCR3-positive naive CD8 T cells. Notes on the study in general: Naive cells used TRBV-TRBJ genes in much the same way whether CXCR3-negative or CXCR3-positive; memory cells did not. Diversity ran similarly high across both naive subsets but far lower in memory CD8+ cells. Researchers report that CXCR3-positive naive cells carry more hydrophobic TRB CDR3s than CXCR3-negative naive cells.

Turning to this clonotype: Its antigen remains unknown.

This CDR3 contains 16 residues. The germline V gene encodes CDR1 MDHEN and CDR2 SYDVKM. Naive cells were sorted as CD45RO-, CCR7+, CD27+ and CD95-. Researchers prepared the TRB cDNA libraries using 5' RACE with UMI labels. TCRdb derives one entry per CDR3 protein from the 5' RACE reads, leaving out DNA. The listing records tens of thousands of distinct CDR3 sequences. The sequenced sample consisted of naive CXCR3+ CD8+ T cells from blood. Stated subset: CD45RO-CCR7+CD27+CD95- naive CD8+ T cells expressing CXCR3 (TNR3+). This chain links TRBV28 with TRBJ2-7; TCRdb selects TRBD1, and the lack of DNA leaves this call unchecked. This TCR was recovered from a human donor in good health. Some clones in this sample may be carry-over from other donors' samples. The CDR3 protein is CASRPRQGLPSYEQYF.